This T cell receptor beta chain is drawn from a study of Ad26.COV2.S vaccination and SARS-CoV-2 variants. Overall study context: The study gave Ad26.COV2.S intramuscularly, once or twice 56 days apart.

Here immunoSEQ multiplex PCR was the method, and the copy in TCRdb shows in-frame clones only, minus some. The profile shows roughly 460,000 clones, roughly nine tenths of them singletons. Documented treatment: 15 to 20 received Ad26.COV2.S at low or high dose, single or two shots; 5 received placebo; per-sample allocation not given. Sample collection was performed on day 63 after the first vaccine or placebo injection. Findings and limits, study-wide: Measurements of TCR breadth and depth may have given underestimates of the total T cell responses.

To note about this clone: Antigen: not known.

CDR3 length: 13 residues. V dropped 0 bases and J dropped 2 bases, with 6 bases sitting between them. Germline CDR1 and CDR2: SGHRS and YFSETQ. The source of this sequence is a person between 18 and 65 years old who received the Ad26.COV2.S COVID-19 vaccine or a placebo. The chain is built from TRBV5-1 and TRBJ2-7; D is unresolved. Sequencing was performed on peripheral blood, taken in a trial of Ad26.COV2.S vaccine versus placebo. CDR3 residues: CASSLGSPYEQYF. CDR3 coding DNA: TGCGCCAGCAGCTTGGGCAGTCCCTACGAGCAGTACTTC. Filled out from reference TRBV5-1 and TRBJ2-7, the complete variable domain reads KAGVTQTPRYLIKTRGQQVTLSCSPISGHRSVSWYQQTPGQGLQFLFEYFSETQRNKGNFPGRFSGRQFSNSRSEMNVSTLELGDSALYLCASSLGSPYEQYFGPGTRLTVT.